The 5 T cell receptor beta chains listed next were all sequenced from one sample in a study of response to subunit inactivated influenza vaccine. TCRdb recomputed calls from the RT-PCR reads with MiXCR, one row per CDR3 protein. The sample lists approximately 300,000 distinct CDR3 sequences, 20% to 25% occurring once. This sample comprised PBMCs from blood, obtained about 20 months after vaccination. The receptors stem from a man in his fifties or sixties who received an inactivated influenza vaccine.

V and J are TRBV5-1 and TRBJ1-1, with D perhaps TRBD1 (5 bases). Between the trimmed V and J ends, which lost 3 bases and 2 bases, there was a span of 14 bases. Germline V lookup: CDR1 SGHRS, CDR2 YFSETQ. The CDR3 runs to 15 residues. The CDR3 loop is CASSSGPGGNTEAFF. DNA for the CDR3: TGCGCCAGCAGCTCCGGACCGGGGGGAAACACTGAAGCTTTCTTT. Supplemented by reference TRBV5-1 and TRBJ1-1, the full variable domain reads KAGVTQTPRYLIKTRGQQVTLSCSPISGHRSVSWYQQTPGQGLQFLFEYFSETQRNKGNFPGRFSGRQFSNSRSEMNVSTLELGDSALYLCASSSGPGGNTEAFFGQGTRLTVV.

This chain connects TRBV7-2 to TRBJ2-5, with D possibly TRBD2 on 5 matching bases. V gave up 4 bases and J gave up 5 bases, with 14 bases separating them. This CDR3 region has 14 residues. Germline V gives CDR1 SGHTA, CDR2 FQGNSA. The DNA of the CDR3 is TGTGCCAGCAGCTCGGGAAACGGAGGCGAGACCCAGTACTTC. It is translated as CASSSGNGGETQYF.

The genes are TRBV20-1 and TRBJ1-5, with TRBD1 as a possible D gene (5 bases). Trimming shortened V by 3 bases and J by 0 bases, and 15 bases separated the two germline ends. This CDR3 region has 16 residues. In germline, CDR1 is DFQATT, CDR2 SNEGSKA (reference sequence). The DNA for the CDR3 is TGCAGTGCTAGTCTCCTCAGGGTTGATAGCAATCAGCCCCAGCATTTT. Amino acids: CSASLLRVDSNQPQHF.

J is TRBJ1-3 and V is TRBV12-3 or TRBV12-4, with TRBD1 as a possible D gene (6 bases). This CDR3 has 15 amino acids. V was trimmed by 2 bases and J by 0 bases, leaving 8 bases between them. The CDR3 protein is CASSLQGISGNTIYF. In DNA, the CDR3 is TGTGCCAGCAGTTTACAGGGGATCTCTGGAAACACCATATATTTT.

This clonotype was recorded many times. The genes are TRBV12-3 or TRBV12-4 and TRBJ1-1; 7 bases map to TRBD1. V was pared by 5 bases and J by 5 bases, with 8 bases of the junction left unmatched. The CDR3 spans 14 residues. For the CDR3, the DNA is TGTGCCAGCAGTATGGGGACAGTTAAGACTGAAGCTTTCTTT. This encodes CASSMGTVKTEAFF.